Shown below are 30 T cell receptor beta chains from a single sample sequenced in a study of blood T cells in healthy people across ages (dated by TCRdb to the mid-2010s). Libraries were built with 5' RACE. The sequencer listed for this sample is Illumina HiSeq 2500. A second PCR of roughly 7 to 12 cycles was run with a J-beta primer mix and a sample-barcoded 5' primer. TCRdb ran its own pipeline on the public reads, namely fastp trimming at Q25 and MiXCR clone calling, and kept in-frame beta chains. CDR3 protein sequences are deduplicated, and each keeps its most common genes and DNA. The sample records 850,000 to 950,000 distinct CDR3 sequences, less than 35% of which are singletons. The ten biggest clones cover around a sixth of the sample. Sequencing input: blood. Receptors were obtained from a woman aged 80 or over in good health.

Many counts were recorded for this clonotype. This CDR3 reads CASSSAGNEKLFF. The CDR3 region has the DNA TGTGCCAGCAGCTCCGCAGGGAACGAAAAACTGTTTTTT. V is TRBV11-2 and J is TRBJ1-4, with D possibly matching TRBD1 (5 bases). CDR1 and CDR2 (germline): SGHAT, FQNNGV. V gave up 4 bases and J gave up 8 bases, with 11 bases separating them. The CDR3 has 13 residues.

This clonotype was seen a handful of times. This chain joins TRBV20-1 and TRBJ2-1; unclear D gene. The assigned J gene may be wrong: the sequence end matches TRBJ2-7 better. This CDR3 has 13 amino acids. Germline CDR1 reads DFQATT; CDR2 reads SNEGSKA (reference sequence). This CDR3 reads CSALDTSYNEQYF. As DNA, the CDR3 is TGCAGTGCTCTCGACACCTCCTACAATGAGCAGTACTTC.

The CDR3 DNA sequence: TGTGCCAGCAGCACCCGGGACAGGGGTCCAGATGGCTACACCTTC. Translated: CASSTRDRGPDGYTF. V gene TRBV3-1 combines with J gene TRBJ1-2; 10 bases are a match to TRBD1. The CDR3 runs 15 residues. Germline V gene lookup returns CDR1 LGHDT and CDR2 YNNKEL (reference sequence). V gave up 5 bases and J gave up 6 bases; unmatched junction bases: 9.

The V call is TRBV11-2, the J call TRBJ2-2; 8 positions agree with TRBD1. Germline V lookup: CDR1 SGHAT, CDR2 FQNNGV. With V trimmed by 3 bases and J by 5 bases, 5 bases remained unmatched. The length of the CDR3 is 15 residues. DNA for the CDR3: TGTGCCAGCAGCTTGCAGGGGGCGGTTACCGGGGAGCTGTTTTTT. Amino acids: CASSLQGAVTGELFF.

This clonotype appeared a single time. The rearrangement links TRBV3-1 to TRBJ2-2, with a tentative D call TRBD2 (6 bases). The CDR3 spans 15 residues. Trimming pared 10 bases from V and 6 bases from J, leaving 21 bases between. Germline V lookup: CDR1 LGHDT, CDR2 YNNKEL (reference sequence). As DNA, the CDR3 is TGTGCCACAGGGCGGAGGGCTCTTGGGGCCGGGGAGCTGTTTTTT. Residues: CATGRRALGAGELFF.

This clonotype was seen at least ten times. J is TRBJ2-7 and V is TRBV4-1; weak D call: TRBD1 (6 bases). CDR1 and CDR2 from the germline V gene are MGHRA and YSYEKL. This CDR3 contains 15 residues. V was shortened by 0 bases and J by 4 bases, with 13 bases between the two germline ends. CDR3 nucleotides: TGCGCCAGCAGCCAAGATCGGCAGGGGCCGTACGAGCAGTACTTC. Translating gives CASSQDRQGPYEQYF.

The chain has TRBV30 and TRBJ1-1; weak D call: TRBD1 (5 bases). The V gene's germline CDR1 is GTSNPN and CDR2 SVGIG (reference sequence). Trimming pared 2 bases from V and 5 bases from J, leaving 15 bases between. This CDR3 comprises 14 residues. The CDR3 sequence is CAWSRGALLTEAFF. In DNA form, the CDR3 reads TGTGCCTGGAGTAGGGGAGCCTTGTTGACTGAAGCTTTCTTT.

Ten or more counts support this clonotype. This sequence joins TRBV27 and TRBJ2-5; possible D gene TRBD2, 6 bases. The CDR3 consists of 12 residues. Trimming removed 5 bases at V and 13 bases at J, with 17 bases between. Looked up from germline, CDR1 is MNHEY and CDR2 is SMNVEV (reference sequence). The CDR3 reads CASSRAEGRAYF. CDR3 nucleotide sequence: TGTGCCAGCAGTCGTGCGGAGGGGCGGGCGTACTTC.

This clonotype was seen a handful of times. This may arise from a read error, as a much more abundant clone is one base away. The chain couples TRBV5-1 to TRBJ2-1; D remains ambiguous. The J call may be in error: the DNA end matches TRBJ2-7 better. Looked up from germline, CDR1 is SGHRS and CDR2 is YFSETQ. The CDR3 consists of 14 residues. The CDR3 region is CASSLDPFYNEQYF. As DNA, the CDR3 is TGCGCCAGCAGCTTGGATCCATTTTACAATGAGCAGTACTTC.

This clonotype was found many times. The chain is built from TRBV5-1 and TRBJ2-2; 7 bases map to TRBD1. This CDR3 comprises 15 residues. Germline V lookup: CDR1 SGHRS, CDR2 YFSETQ. Losses at the gene ends were 2 bases for V and 4 bases for J; bases not matched to a gene: 5. The CDR3: CASSLGDRFTGELFF. For the CDR3, the DNA is TGCGCCAGCAGCTTAGGGGACAGATTCACCGGGGAGCTGTTTTTT.

As to this clonotype: Just one base apart from a much larger clone, this may be a read error. This chain links TRBV11-2 with TRBJ1-2; D remains unclear. V shed 8 bases and J shed 2 bases, with 15 bases lying between them. In germline, CDR1 is SGHAT, CDR2 FQNNGV. This CDR3 is built from 14 residues. The CDR3 DNA is TGTGCCAGCGGCCCATCGGCCGCGAACTATGGCTACACCTTC. Its protein is CASGPSAANYGYTF.

Points on this clonotype: The conserved final phenylalanine or tryptophan is absent from the CDR3, which likely points to a read error. The chain couples TRBV28 to TRBJ2-7; TRBD2 matches 7 bases. CDR3 length: 14 residues. Trimming at V came to 5 bases and at J to 6 bases, leaving 10 bases not matched to a gene. CDR1 and CDR2 (germline): MDHEN, SYDVKM. Here the CDR3 reads CASSPQGGLAEQYL. In DNA form, the CDR3 reads TGTGCCAGCAGTCCGCAGGGAGGGTTGGCCGAGCAGTACTTA.

This clonotype was seen many times. The chain joins TRBV5-6 to TRBJ2-4, with TRBD2 matching 12 bases. Germline V gene lookup returns CDR1 SGHDT and CDR2 YYEEEE. This CDR3 is built from 17 residues. V gave up 5 bases and J gave up 0 bases; unmatched junction bases: 6. CDR3 nucleotides: TGTGCCAGCAGTCGAACTAGCGGGGGGCTAGCCAAAAACATTCAGTACTTC. It is translated as CASSRTSGGLAKNIQYF.

The chain employs TRBV7-2 and TRBJ1-1, with D possibly matching TRBD1 (6 bases). V was pared by 3 bases and J by 7 bases, with 12 bases between. CDR1 is SGHTA, CDR2 FQGNSA, per germline. CDR3 length equals 13 residues. CDR3 nucleotides: TGTGCCAGCAGCTTCCAGGGGACGGGTGAAGCTTTCTTT. The encoded protein is CASSFQGTGEAFF.

As for this clonotype: Just one base apart from a much larger clone, this may be a read error. The chain links TRBV12-3 or TRBV12-4 to TRBJ2-1; TRBD2 agrees at 7 bases. The CDR3 consists of 14 residues. CDR3: CAGSPGTIWNEQFF. In DNA form, the CDR3 reads TGTGCCGGCAGCCCCGGGACTATTTGGAATGAGCAGTTCTTC.

Note on this clonotype: Since a much larger clone is just one base distant, this may be a read error. This chain joins TRBV14 and TRBJ2-2, with D possibly matching TRBD2 (5 bases). This CDR3 has 15 residues. Germline lookup yields CDR1 SGHDN and CDR2 FVKESK. Here the CDR3 DNA reads TGTGCCAGCAGCCCCTACGGCCGTAACACCGGGGAGCGGTTTTTT. Amino acid sequence: CASSPYGRNTGERFF.

This clonotype was seen more than once but under ten times. The chain is built from TRBV5-1 and TRBJ1-1; D is ambiguous. V was trimmed by 5 bases and J by 2 bases, leaving 16 bases between them. The CDR3 loop spans 15 amino acids. CDR1 and CDR2 (germline): SGHRS, YFSETQ. The CDR3 region is CASRIQVVTNTEAFF. The CDR3 DNA reads as TGCGCCAGCAGAATCCAAGTAGTAACAAACACTGAAGCTTTCTTT.

This sequence joins TRBV7-2 and TRBJ2-7; D remains unclear. Germline-derived CDR1 and CDR2 are SGHTA and FQGNSA. V was trimmed by 6 bases and J by 7 bases, leaving 16 bases between them. The CDR3 is made up of 13 amino acids. The CDR3 DNA reads as TGTGCCAGCAGGGTTGAGGTGGGTCAGGAGCAGTACTTC. This sequence encodes CASRVEVGQEQYF.

The CDR3 coding sequence is TGTGCCAGCAGTGAATCGGGACGAAACACTGAAGCTTTCTTT. It specifies CASSESGRNTEAFF. The genes are TRBV25-1 and TRBJ1-1; a weak D match, TRBD1 (5 bases). The CDR3 length is 14 residues. Germline CDR1 reads MGHDK; CDR2 reads SYGVNS. Trimming removed 1 base from V and 2 bases from J, with 8 bases in between.

This clonotype was observed at least ten times. The chain combines TRBV3-1 with TRBJ2-1; D ambiguous. Trimming removed 1 base from V and 2 bases from J, with 9 bases in between. Germline V CDR1 and CDR2: LGHDT, YNNKEL (reference sequence). The CDR3 has 15 amino acids. The CDR3 here is CASSQVTGTYNEQFF. CDR3 sequence (DNA): TGTGCCAGCAGCCAAGTAACGGGTACCTACAATGAGCAGTTCTTC.

This clonotype has ten or more counts. The chain has TRBV20-1 and TRBJ2-4; D not resolved. V lost 3 bases and J lost 0, with 12 bases in between. The CDR3 spans 15 residues. Germline V gene lookup returns CDR1 DFQATT and CDR2 SNEGSKA (reference sequence). The DNA of the CDR3 is TGCAGTGCTAGGGGAACTTTACTAGCCAAAAACATTCAGTACTTC. Protein product: CSARGTLLAKNIQYF.

The chain has TRBV20-1 and TRBJ1-5, with 9 bases identical to TRBD1. The CDR3 sequence is 13 residues long. V gave up 4 bases and J gave up 8 bases; unmatched junction bases: 6. Germline V lookup: CDR1 DFQATT, CDR2 SNEGSKA (reference sequence). CDR3 protein: CSAMGQGYEPQHF. The CDR3 DNA follows: TGCAGTGCTATGGGACAGGGCTACGAGCCCCAGCATTTT.

This clonotype was observed at least ten times. J is TRBJ2-5 and V is TRBV7-2, with 7 bases identical to TRBD2. CDR1 is SGHTA and CDR2 is FQGNSA in the germline V gene. The CDR3 covers 16 residues. After removal of 4 bases from V and 5 bases from J, the junction contained 13 bases not matched to a gene. The CDR3 DNA is TGTGCCAGCAGCTCCGGGAGGTGGGGGTGGGGGGAGACCCAGTACTTC. Amino acids: CASSSGRWGWGETQYF.

Comments on this clonotype: A read error is possible here, since a much larger clone lies one base away. Given the absence of the conserved phenylalanine or tryptophan at the CDR3 end, a read error is likely. The gene calls are TRBV5-1 and TRBJ2-5, with 9 bases lining up with TRBD2. CDR1 SGHRS and CDR2 YFSETQ come from the germline V gene. The CDR3 is made up of 15 amino acids. Germline trimming cut 5 bases from V and 1 base from J; bases unmatched to any gene: 6. CDR3 sequence: CASRAGGPIQETQYL. The CDR3 nucleotides are TGCGCCAGCAGGGCGGGGGGGCCGATCCAAGAGACCCAGTACTTA.

This clonotype appeared many times. This chain joins TRBV6-6 and TRBJ1-4; possible D gene TRBD1, 6 bases. Deletions cut 2 bases from V and 5 bases from J, with 12 bases between. The germline gives CDR1 MNHNY, CDR2 SVGAGI (reference sequence). This CDR3 is built from 15 residues. This CDR3 is CASSYPTGLNEKLFF. CDR3 nucleotide sequence: TGTGCCAGCAGTTACCCGACAGGCCTCAATGAAAAACTGTTTTTT.

This clonotype was recorded at least ten times. This rearrangement joins TRBV27 to TRBJ1-4; 8 nucleotides match TRBD1. The V gene end was trimmed by 6 bases and the J gene end by 5 bases; junction bases not matched to a gene: 8. CDR3 length: 15 residues. CDR1 and CDR2 (germline): MNHEY, SMNVEV (reference sequence). CDR3 sequence reads: CASSFRGLLNEKLFF. The CDR3 DNA is TGTGCCAGCAGCTTCAGGGGGCTGCTGAATGAAAAACTGTTTTTT. The full variable domain, its missing parts supplied by reference TRBV27 and TRBJ1-4, is EAQVTQNPRYLITVTGKKLTVTCSQNMNHEYMSWYRQDPGLGLRQIYYSMNVEVTDKGDVPEGYKVSRKEKRNFPLILESPSPNQTSLYFCASSFRGLLNEKLFFGSGTQLSVL.

This rearrangement joins TRBV4-3 to TRBJ2-3, with 9 bases lining up with TRBD2. Germline CDR1 LGHNA, CDR2 YSLEER. The CDR3 runs 15 residues. Trimming cost V 1 base and J 5 bases; bases outside gene matches: 4. CDR3 amino acids: CASSQVTSGRDTQYF. CDR3 coding DNA: TGCGCCAGCAGCCAAGTAACTAGCGGGCGAGATACGCAGTATTTT.

This clonotype was counted at least ten times. The chain uses TRBV12-3 or TRBV12-4 and TRBJ2-1; 10 bases are a match to TRBD1. This CDR3 region has 14 residues. The V and J ends lost 11 bases and 4 bases, in that order; junction bases with no gene match: 8. The CDR3 sequence: CAAVRDRGYNEQFF. The CDR3 nucleotides read TGTGCCGCTGTCCGGGACAGGGGTTACAATGAGCAGTTCTTC.

This clonotype was detected ten times or more. The chain combines TRBV7-2 with TRBJ1-2, with a tentative D call TRBD1 (5 bases). The germline CDR1 and CDR2 sequences are SGHTA and FQGNSA. The length of the CDR3 is 15 residues. Trimming cost V 3 bases and J 0 bases, with 11 bases left between them. CDR3 region: CASSFWGTANYGYTF. For the CDR3, the DNA is TGTGCCAGCAGCTTCTGGGGGACGGCTAACTATGGCTACACCTTC. Using reference TRBV7-2 and TRBJ1-2 for the parts outside the CDR3, the full variable domain is GAGVSQSPSNKVTEKGKDVELRCDPISGHTALYWYRQSLGQGLEFLIYFQGNSAPDKSGLPSDRFSAERTGGSVSTLTIQRTQQEDSAVYLCASSFWGTANYGYTFGSGTRLTVV.

This clonotype has a handful of counts. The J gene is TRBJ1-3, the V gene TRBV5-1; D unclear. Trimming removed 3 bases at V and 4 bases at J, with 11 bases between. CDR1 is SGHRS, CDR2 YFSETQ, per germline. This CDR3 contains 14 residues. The DNA for the CDR3 is TGCGCCAGCAGCTCCGGGTTAACAGGAAACACCATATATTTT. Its translation is CASSSGLTGNTIYF.